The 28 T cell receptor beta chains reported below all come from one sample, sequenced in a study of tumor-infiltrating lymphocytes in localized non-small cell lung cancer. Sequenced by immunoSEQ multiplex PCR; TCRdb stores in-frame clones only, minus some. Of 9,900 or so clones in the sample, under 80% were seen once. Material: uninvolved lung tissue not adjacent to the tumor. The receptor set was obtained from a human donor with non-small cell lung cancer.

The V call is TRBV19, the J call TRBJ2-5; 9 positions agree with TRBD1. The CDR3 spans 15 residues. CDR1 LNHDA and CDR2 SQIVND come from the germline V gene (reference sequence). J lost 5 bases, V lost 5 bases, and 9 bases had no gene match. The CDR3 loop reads CASSQGTGPRETQYF. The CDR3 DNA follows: TGTGCCAGTAGTCAAGGGACAGGGCCTCGGGAGACCCAGTACTTC.

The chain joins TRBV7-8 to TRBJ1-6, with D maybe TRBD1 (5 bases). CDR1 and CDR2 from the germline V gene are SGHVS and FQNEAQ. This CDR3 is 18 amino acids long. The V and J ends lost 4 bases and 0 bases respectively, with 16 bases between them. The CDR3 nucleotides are TGTGCCAGCAGCTCAGAGGTGGGACTTAGCTCCTATAATTCACCCCTCCACTTT. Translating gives CASSSEVGLSSYNSPLHF.

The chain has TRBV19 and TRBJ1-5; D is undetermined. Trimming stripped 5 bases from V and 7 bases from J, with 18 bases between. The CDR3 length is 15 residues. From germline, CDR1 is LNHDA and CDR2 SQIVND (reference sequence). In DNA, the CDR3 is TGTGCCAGTAGTCAACCTGGGGTGATGGAGCAGCCCCAGCATTTT. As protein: CASSQPGVMEQPQHF.

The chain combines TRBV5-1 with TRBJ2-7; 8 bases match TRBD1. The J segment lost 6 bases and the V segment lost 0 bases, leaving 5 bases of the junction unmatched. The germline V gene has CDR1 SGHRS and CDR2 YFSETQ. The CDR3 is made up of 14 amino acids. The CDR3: CASSLAGGYSEQYF. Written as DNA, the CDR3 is TGCGCCAGCAGCTTGGCAGGGGGCTATTCCGAGCAGTACTTC.

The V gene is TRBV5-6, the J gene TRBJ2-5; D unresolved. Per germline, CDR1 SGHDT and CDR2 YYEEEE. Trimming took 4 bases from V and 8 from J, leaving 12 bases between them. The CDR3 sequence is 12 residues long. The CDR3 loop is CASSQLGKTQYF. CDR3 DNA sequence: TGTGCCAGCAGCCAACTGGGGAAAACCCAGTACTTC. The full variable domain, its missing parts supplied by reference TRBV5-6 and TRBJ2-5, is DAGVTQSPTHLIKTRGQQVTLRCSPKSGHDTVSWYQQALGQGPQFIFQYYEEEERQRGNFPDRFSGHQFPNYSSELNVNALLLGDSALYLCASSQLGKTQYFGPGTRLLVL.

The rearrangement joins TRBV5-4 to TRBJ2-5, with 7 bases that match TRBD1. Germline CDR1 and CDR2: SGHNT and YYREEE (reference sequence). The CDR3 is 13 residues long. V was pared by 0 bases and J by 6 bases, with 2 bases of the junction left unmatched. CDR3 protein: CASSLDRGKTQYF. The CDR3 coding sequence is TGTGCCAGCAGCTTGGACAGGGGTAAGACCCAGTACTTC.

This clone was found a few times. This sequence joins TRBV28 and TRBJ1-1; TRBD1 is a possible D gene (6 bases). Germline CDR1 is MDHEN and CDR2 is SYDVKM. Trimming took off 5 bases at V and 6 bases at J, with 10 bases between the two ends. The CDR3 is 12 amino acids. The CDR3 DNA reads TGTGCCAGCAGTCTCCGACAGGCTGAAGCTTTCTTT. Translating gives CASSLRQAEAFF.

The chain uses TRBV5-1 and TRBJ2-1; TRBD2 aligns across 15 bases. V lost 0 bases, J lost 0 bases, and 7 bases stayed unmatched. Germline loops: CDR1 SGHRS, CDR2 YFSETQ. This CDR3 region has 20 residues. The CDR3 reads CASSLGPGLAGGNSYNEQFF. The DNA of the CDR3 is TGCGCCAGCAGCTTGGGACCGGGACTAGCGGGAGGTAACTCCTACAATGAGCAGTTCTTC.

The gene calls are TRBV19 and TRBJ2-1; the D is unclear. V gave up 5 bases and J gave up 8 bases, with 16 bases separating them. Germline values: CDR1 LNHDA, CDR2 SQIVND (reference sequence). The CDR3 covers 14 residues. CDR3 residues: CASSLDVMGDEQFF. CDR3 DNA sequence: TGTGCCAGTAGTTTGGACGTAATGGGCGATGAGCAGTTCTTC.

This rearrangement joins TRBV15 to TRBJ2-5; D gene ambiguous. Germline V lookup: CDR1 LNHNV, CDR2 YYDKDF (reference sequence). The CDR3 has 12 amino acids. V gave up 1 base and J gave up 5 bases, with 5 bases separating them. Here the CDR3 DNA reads TGTGCCACCAGCAGAGGGTGGGAGACCCAGTACTTC. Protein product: CATSRGWETQYF.

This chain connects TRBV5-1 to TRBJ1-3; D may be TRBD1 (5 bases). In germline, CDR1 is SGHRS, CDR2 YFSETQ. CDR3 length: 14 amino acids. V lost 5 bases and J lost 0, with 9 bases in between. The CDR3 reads CASRPGSSGNTIYF. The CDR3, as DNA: TGCGCCAGCAGGCCAGGGAGCTCTGGAAACACCATATATTTT.

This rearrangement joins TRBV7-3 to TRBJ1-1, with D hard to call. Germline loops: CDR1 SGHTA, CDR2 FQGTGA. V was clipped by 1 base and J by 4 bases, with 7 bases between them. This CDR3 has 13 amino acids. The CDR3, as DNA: TGTGCCAGCAGCTTAAACGGGATCACTGAAGCTTTCTTT. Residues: CASSLNGITEAFF.

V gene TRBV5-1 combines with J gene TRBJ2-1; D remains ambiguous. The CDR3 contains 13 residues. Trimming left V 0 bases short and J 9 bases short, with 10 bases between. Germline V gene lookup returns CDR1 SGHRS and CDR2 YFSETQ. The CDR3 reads CASSLVLRSEQFF. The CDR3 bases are TGCGCCAGCAGCTTGGTACTTCGTTCTGAGCAGTTCTTC.

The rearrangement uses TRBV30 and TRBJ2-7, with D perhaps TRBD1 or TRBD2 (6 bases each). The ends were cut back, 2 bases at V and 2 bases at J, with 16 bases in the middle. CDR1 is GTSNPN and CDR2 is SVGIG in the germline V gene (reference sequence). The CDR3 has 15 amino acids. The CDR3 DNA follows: TGTGCCTGGAGTCCTCCTTGGGGGGCCACCTACGAGCAGTACTTC. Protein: CAWSPPWGATYEQYF.

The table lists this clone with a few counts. The CDR3 region is CASSPLTSSYNEQFF. CDR3 sequence (DNA): TGCGCCAGCAGCCCCCTAACGAGCTCCTACAATGAGCAGTTCTTC. The chain employs TRBV4-1 and TRBJ2-1; unclear D gene. Germline CDR1 is MGHRA and CDR2 is YSYEKL. The CDR3 runs to 15 residues. The V and J ends lost 4 bases and 0 bases respectively, with 10 bases between them.

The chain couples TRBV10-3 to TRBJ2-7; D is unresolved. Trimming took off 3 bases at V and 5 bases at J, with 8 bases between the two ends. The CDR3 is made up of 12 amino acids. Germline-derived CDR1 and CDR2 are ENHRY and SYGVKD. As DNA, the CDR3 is TGTGCCATCAGTGACCCCGGCGACGAGCAGTACTTC. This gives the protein CAISDPGDEQYF.

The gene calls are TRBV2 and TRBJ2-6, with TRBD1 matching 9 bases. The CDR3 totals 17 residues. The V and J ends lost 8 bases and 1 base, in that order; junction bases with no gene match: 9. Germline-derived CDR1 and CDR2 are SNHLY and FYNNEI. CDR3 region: CASLPGQGSSGANVLTF. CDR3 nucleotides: TGTGCCAGCCTCCCGGGACAGGGTTCGTCTGGGGCCAACGTCCTGACTTTC.

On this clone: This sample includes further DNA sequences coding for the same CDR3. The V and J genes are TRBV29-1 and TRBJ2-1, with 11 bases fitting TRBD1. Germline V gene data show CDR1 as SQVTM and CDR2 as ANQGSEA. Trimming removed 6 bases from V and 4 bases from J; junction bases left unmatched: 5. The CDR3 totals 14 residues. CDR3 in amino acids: CSVLGQGAYNEQFF. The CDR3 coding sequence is TGCAGCGTACTTGGACAGGGGGCGTACAATGAGCAGTTCTTC.

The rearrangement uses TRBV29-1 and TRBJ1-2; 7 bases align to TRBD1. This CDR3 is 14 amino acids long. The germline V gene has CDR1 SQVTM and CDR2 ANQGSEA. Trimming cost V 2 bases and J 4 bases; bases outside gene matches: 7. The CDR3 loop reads CSVEPAGQVYGYTF. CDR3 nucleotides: TGCAGCGTTGAACCCGCTGGACAGGTCTATGGCTACACCTTC.

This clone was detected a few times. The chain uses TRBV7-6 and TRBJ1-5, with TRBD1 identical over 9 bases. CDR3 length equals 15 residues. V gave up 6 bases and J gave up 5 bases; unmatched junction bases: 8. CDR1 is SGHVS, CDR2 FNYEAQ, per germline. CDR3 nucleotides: TGTGCCAGCAGTTCAGACCGGGACAGGGATCAGCCCCAGCATTTT. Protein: CASSSDRDRDQPQHF.

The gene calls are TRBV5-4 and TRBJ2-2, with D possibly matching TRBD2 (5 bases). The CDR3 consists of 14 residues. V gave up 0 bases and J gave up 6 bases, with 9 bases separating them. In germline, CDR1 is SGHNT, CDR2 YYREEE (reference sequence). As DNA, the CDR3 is TGTGCCAGCAGCTTGGCCGGGGATCCCGGGGAGCTGTTTTTT. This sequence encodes CASSLAGDPGELFF.

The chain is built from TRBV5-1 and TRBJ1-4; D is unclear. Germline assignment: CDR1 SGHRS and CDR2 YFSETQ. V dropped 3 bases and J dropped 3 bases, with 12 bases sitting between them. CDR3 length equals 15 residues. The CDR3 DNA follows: TGCGCCAGCAGCTGGGCGGGCAGTTCTAATGAAAAACTGTTTTTT. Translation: CASSWAGSSNEKLFF.

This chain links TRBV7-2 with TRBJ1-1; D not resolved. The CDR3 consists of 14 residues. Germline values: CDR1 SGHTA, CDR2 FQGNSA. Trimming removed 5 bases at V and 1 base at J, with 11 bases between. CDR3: CASSTRTENTEAFF. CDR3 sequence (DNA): TGTGCCAGCAGCACGAGGACCGAGAACACTGAAGCTTTCTTT.

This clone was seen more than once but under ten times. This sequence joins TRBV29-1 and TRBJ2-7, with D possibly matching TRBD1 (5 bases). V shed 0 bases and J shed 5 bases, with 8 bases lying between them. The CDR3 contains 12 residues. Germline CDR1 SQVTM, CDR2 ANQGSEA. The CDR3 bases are TGCAGCGTTGAAGAGCAGGGCCACGAGCAGTACTTC. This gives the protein CSVEEQGHEQYF.

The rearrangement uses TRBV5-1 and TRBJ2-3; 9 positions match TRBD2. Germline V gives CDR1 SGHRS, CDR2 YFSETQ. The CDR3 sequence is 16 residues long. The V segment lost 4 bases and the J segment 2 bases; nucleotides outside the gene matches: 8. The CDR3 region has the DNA TGCGCCAGCAGCCGAAATAGCGGGGGAAACACAGATACGCAGTATTTT. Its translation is CASSRNSGGNTDTQYF. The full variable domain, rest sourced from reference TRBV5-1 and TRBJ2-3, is KAGVTQTPRYLIKTRGQQVTLSCSPISGHRSVSWYQQTPGQGLQFLFEYFSETQRNKGNFPGRFSGRQFSNSRSEMNVSTLELGDSALYLCASSRNSGGNTDTQYFGPGTRLTVL.

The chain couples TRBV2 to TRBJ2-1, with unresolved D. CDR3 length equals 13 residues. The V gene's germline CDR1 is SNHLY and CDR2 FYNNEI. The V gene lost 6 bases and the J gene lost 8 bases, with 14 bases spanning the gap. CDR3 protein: CASRPAWFDEQFF. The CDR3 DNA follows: TGTGCCAGCAGACCGGCATGGTTCGATGAGCAGTTCTTC.

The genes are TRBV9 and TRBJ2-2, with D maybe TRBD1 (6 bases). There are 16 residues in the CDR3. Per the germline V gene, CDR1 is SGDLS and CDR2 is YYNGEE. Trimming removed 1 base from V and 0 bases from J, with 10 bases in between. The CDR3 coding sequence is TGTGCCAGCAGCGTACAGGGGATACCGAACACCGGGGAGCTGTTTTTT. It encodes CASSVQGIPNTGELFF.

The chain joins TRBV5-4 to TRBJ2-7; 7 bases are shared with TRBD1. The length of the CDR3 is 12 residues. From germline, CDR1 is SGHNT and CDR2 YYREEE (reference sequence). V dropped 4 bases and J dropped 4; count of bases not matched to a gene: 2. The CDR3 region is CASSQGQYEQYF. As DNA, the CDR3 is TGTGCCAGCAGCCAGGGACAGTACGAGCAGTACTTC.